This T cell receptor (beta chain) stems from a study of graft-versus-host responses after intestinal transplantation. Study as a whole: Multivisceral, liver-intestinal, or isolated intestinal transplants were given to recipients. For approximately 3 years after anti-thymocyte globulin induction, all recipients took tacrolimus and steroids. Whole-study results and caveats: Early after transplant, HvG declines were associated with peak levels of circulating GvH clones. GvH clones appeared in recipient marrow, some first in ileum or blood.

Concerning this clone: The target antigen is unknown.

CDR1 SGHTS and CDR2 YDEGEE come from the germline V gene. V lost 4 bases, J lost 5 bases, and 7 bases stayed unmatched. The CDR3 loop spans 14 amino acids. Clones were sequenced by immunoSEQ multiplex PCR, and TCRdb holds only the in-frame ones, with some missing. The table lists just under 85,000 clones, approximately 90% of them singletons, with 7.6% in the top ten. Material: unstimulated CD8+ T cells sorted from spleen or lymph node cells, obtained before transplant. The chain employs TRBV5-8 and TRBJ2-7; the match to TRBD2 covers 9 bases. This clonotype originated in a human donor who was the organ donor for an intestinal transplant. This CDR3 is CASSHSGTSNEQYF. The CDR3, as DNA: TGTGCCAGCAGCCACTCCGGGACTAGCAACGAGCAGTACTTC.